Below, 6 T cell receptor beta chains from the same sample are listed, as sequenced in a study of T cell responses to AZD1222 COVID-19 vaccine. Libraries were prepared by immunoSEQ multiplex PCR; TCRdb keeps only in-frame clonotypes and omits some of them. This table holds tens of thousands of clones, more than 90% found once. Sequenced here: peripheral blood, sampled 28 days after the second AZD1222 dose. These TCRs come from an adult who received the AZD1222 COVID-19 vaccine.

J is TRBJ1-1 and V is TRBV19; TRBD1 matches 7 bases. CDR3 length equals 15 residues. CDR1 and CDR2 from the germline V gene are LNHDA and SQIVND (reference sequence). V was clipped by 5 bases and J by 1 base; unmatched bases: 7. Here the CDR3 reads CASSEYRGPNTEAFF. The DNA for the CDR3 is TGTGCCAGTAGTGAATACAGGGGCCCGAACACTGAAGCTTTCTTT.

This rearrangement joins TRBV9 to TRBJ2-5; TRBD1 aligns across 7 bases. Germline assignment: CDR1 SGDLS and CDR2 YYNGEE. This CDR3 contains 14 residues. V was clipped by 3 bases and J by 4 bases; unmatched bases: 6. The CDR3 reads CASSEGDRRETQYF. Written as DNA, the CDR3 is TGTGCCAGCAGCGAGGGGGACAGAAGAGAGACCCAGTACTTC.

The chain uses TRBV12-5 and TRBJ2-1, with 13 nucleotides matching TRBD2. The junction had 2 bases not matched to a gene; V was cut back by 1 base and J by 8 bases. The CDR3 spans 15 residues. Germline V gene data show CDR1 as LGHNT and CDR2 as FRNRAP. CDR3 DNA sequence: TGTGCTAGTGGTTTGGGACTAGCGGGAGGCTATGAGCAGTTCTTC. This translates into CASGLGLAGGYEQFF.

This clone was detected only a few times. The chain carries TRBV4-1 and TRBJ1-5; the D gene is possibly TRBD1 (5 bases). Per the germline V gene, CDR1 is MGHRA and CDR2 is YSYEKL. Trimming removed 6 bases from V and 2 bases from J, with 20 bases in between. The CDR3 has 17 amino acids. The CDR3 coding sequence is TGCGCCAGCAGTGGCGGTCTTACCCAAGGGGGCAATCAGCCCCAGCATTTT. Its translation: CASSGGLTQGGNQPQHF.

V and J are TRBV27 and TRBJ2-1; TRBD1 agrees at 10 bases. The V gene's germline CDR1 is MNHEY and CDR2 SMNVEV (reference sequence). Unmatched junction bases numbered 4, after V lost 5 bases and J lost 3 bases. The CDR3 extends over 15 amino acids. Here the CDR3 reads CASSPGQGVYNEQFF. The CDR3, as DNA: TGTGCCAGCAGTCCCGGACAGGGGGTCTACAATGAGCAGTTCTTC.

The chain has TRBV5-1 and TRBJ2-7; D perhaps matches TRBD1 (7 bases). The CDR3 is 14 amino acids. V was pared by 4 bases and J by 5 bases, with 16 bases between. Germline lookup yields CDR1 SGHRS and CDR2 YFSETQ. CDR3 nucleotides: TGCGCCAGCAGCAGGAGTCAGGGGGGTAACGAGCAGTACTTC. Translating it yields CASSRSQGGNEQYF.